Listed below are T cell receptor beta chains from one sample, sequenced in a study of PD-1 blockade in mismatch repair-deficient tumors. Sequenced by immunoSEQ multiplex PCR; TCRdb stores in-frame clones only, minus some. The sample lists 70,000 to 90,000 clones, roughly 80% occurring once. This specimen was peripheral blood, taken 44 weeks after starting pembrolizumab. The receptor set was obtained from an adult with mismatch repair-deficient cancer. The conserved cysteine and the conserved F or W are not part of the CDR3 here.

TRBV13	11	TRBJ2-7	ASSLFGNYEQY
TRBV6-6	14	TRBJ2-1	ASAPWTSGLYNEQF
TRBV5-1	14	TRBJ2-6	ASSSSSGLTSNVLT
TRBV19	11	TRBJ1-2	ASRPSETYGYT
TRBV2	11	TRBJ1-2	ASGGSRYDGYT
TRBV6-5	12	TRBJ1-2	ASSYSAQGRGYT
TRBV29-1	11	TRBJ1-2	SVGTGDLDGYT
TRBV7-2	13	TRBJ2-1	ASSLGREAYNEQF
TRBV5-4	13	TRBJ1-3	ASSLSLDSGNTIY
TRBV9	11	TRBJ1-2	ASSRSGSQGYT
TRBV28	13	TRBJ1-1	ASSPPTGGFTEAF
TRBV5-4	13	TRBJ2-3	ASSGGLAGGGTQY
TRBV4-1	12	TRBJ1-4	ASSQDRANEKLF
TRBV6-5	12	TRBJ2-7	ASSYKGRTYEQY
TRBV5-6	12	TRBJ1-5	ASSLTGGFQPQH
TRBV5-8	10	TRBJ1-2	ASSVADRGYT
TRBV4-1	13	TRBJ2-3	ASSQEGQHPNTQY
TRBV5-1	15	TRBJ1-1	ASSLVGQGAGGTEAF
TRBV6-1	9	TRBJ1-2	ATYGSNGYT
TRBV2	13	TRBJ1-4	ASRGVLGRAGKLF
TRBV18	13	TRBJ1-2	ASSPPGGRGYGYT
TRBV6-1	11	TRBJ1-1	ASRRTGDTEAF
TRBV29-1	11	TRBJ2-7	SVRAGVPDEQY
TRBV4-2	14	TRBJ1-3	ASSPQQGATGNTIY
TRBV7-3	12	TRBJ2-7	ASSTGQVFYEQY
TRBV7-9	16	TRBJ2-1	ASSPPFRAAGIRNEQF
TRBV5-1	12	TRBJ2-7	ASSSATGEKEQY
TRBV7-9	15	TRBJ2-2	ASSLGVAGANTGELF
TRBV10-2	14	TRBJ2-1	ASSEQRGLGNNEQF
TRBV7-2	9	TRBJ1-2	ASSPGLSYT
TRBV6-5	10	TRBJ1-2	ASTHSNYGYT
TRBV5-1	12	TRBJ1-1	ASSKGTTESEAF
TRBV6-5	14	TRBJ2-2	ASSYSIGINTGELF
TRBV18	13	TRBJ1-5	ASSPSQYSNQPQH
TRBV5-1	14	TRBJ1-5	ASSPEVGGSNQPQH
TRBV5-1	15	TRBJ2-3	ASSIYVTSGSTDTQY
TRBV7-9	11	TRBJ2-7	ASSWGGSDEQY
TRBV9	13	TRBJ1-2	ASSAPGAAREGYT
TRBV29-1	11	TRBJ2-7	SVRPRGFHEQY
TRBV5-1	11	TRBJ2-2	ASSNNNAGELF
TRBV7-2	12	TRBJ1-1	ASSRGGDGTEAF
TRBV5-1	13	TRBJ1-1	ASNPLPGGNTEAF
TRBV4-2	16	TRBJ2-1	ASSQDGPAGAHYNEQF
TRBV15	12	TRBJ1-1	ATSTITGVDEAF
TRBV10-3	14	TRBJ1-2	AIRGFVAERNYGYT
TRBV19	13	TRBJ1-3	ASSIGSGAGNTIY
TRBV5-1	12	TRBJ1-1	ASSRDRLNTEAF
TRBV5-1	12	TRBJ2-7	ASSLGDPTHEQY
TRBV10-3	12	TRBJ1-5	AISESRWEGPQH
TRBV28	9	TRBJ2-1	ASSYRADAV
TRBV9	14	TRBJ2-3	ASSPGTGKIADTQY
TRBV6-5	14	TRBJ1-3	ASSYSGPGSGNTIY
TRBV6-6	12	TRBJ2-7	ASSKADGDWKQY
TRBV5-1	17	TRBJ2-2	ASSWGLAGGLMNTGELF
TRBV27	15	TRBJ2-7	ASSPNNLGLSSYEQY
TRBV19	17	TRBJ2-7	ASSIPPGRGTIRGDEQY